Each of the 27 T cell receptor beta chains below was sequenced from the same sample in a study of blood T cell repertoires in COVID-19. Using immunoSEQ multiplex PCR, the repertoire was profiled, and TCRdb retains in-frame clones only, with some absent. The table includes some 30,000 clones, about 91% detected once. Material: peripheral blood. The receptors stem from a man aged 45 to 65 with active COVID-19.

This sequence joins TRBV19 and TRBJ1-5, with 7 bases lining up with TRBD1. This CDR3 is built from 16 residues. Losses at the gene ends were 5 bases for V and 2 bases for J; bases not matched to a gene: 9. The germline V gene has CDR1 LNHDA and CDR2 SQIVND (reference sequence). CDR3 in DNA: TGTGCCAGTAGTGGACACAGGGGTGTAGGCAATCAGCCCCAGCATTTT. This sequence encodes CASSGHRGVGNQPQHF.

This sequence joins TRBV30 and TRBJ2-7; possible D gene TRBD2, 6 bases. CDR1 and CDR2 (germline): GTSNPN, SVGIG (reference sequence). V was trimmed by 3 bases and J by 1 base, leaving 16 bases between them. CDR3 length: 15 amino acids. Here the CDR3 reads CAWRIKRAQSYEQYF. CDR3 DNA sequence: TGTGCCTGGAGGATAAAGCGGGCGCAATCCTACGAGCAGTACTTC.

The rearrangement links TRBV10-1 to TRBJ2-5, with TRBD2 as a possible D gene (5 bases). The CDR3 totals 12 residues. CDR1 and CDR2 from the germline V gene are WNHNN and SYGVQD (reference sequence). The V end was cut by 2 bases, the J end by 4 bases, with 5 bases between. This CDR3 reads CASSEGRETQYF. CDR3 in DNA: TGCGCCAGCAGTGAGGGGAGAGAGACCCAGTACTTC.

This sequence joins TRBV4-2 and TRBJ1-4; possible D gene TRBD1, 5 bases. CDR3 length equals 14 residues. The V gene's germline CDR1 is LGHNA and CDR2 YNFKEQ. V was cut by 4 bases and J by 4 bases, with 10 bases left in between. The CDR3 nucleotides read TGTGCCAGCAGCCTACAGGAGCTTAATGAAAAACTGTTTTTT. Translation gives CASSLQELNEKLFF.

This chain connects TRBV10-2 to TRBJ1-5; 8 bases fit TRBD1. This CDR3 has 14 amino acids. The germline V gene encodes CDR1 WSHSY and CDR2 SAAADI. V lost 5 bases to trimming and J lost 5 bases; unmatched junction nucleotides: 5. CDR3 region: CASSSDRAHQPQHF. The CDR3 DNA sequence: TGCGCCAGCAGTTCGGACAGGGCCCATCAGCCCCAGCATTTT.

This sequence joins TRBV7-9 and TRBJ1-3; possible D gene TRBD1, 6 bases. This CDR3 has 17 residues. Germline V gene data show CDR1 as SEHNR and CDR2 as FQNEAQ (reference sequence). V lost 4 bases, J lost 0 bases, and 16 bases lay in between. The CDR3 DNA reads TGTGCCAGCAGCTCGAAACAGGGATTAGTCTCTGGAAACACCATATATTTT. The encoded protein is CASSSKQGLVSGNTIYF.

The V gene is TRBV6-5, the J gene TRBJ1-1; D is undetermined. The CDR3 loop spans 13 amino acids. With 6 bases removed from V and 7 bases from J, the gap between germline ends came to 15 bases. Germline V gene sequence: CDR1 MNHEY, CDR2 SVGAGI. The CDR3 loop is CASSATGRIEAFF. As DNA, the CDR3 is TGTGCCAGCAGCGCTACGGGTCGAATTGAAGCTTTCTTT.

The rearrangement links TRBV5-1 to TRBJ2-3; possibly TRBD1 for D (6 bases). The CDR3 loop spans 14 amino acids. Trimming took off 1 base at V and 2 bases at J, with 8 bases between the two ends. Germline loops: CDR1 SGHRS, CDR2 YFSETQ. CDR3 bases: TGCGCCAGCAGCTTGAGACAGGTCACAGATACGCAGTATTTT. Translating it yields CASSLRQVTDTQYF.

CDR3 in DNA: TGTGCCAGCAGCTTGGGGACAGGGGGCTCCGAAAAACTGTTTTTT. Encoded protein: CASSLGTGGSEKLFF. This chain joins TRBV5-6 and TRBJ1-4; 11 nucleotides match TRBD1. Looked up from germline, CDR1 is SGHDT and CDR2 is YYEEEE. After removal of 0 bases from V and 8 bases from J, the junction contained 3 bases not matched to a gene. The CDR3 has 15 residues.

This chain links TRBV7-2 with TRBJ2-1; 7 positions agree with TRBD2. Germline V gene lookup returns CDR1 SGHTA and CDR2 FQGNSA. The CDR3 length is 15 residues. J lost 8 bases, V lost 2 bases, and 9 bases had no gene match. The DNA of the CDR3 is TGTGCCAGCAGCTTAACGACTAGCTGGGTCTATGAGCAGTTCTTC. It specifies CASSLTTSWVYEQFF.

The chain has TRBV5-1 and TRBJ2-7; TRBD2 is a possible D gene (6 bases). Trimming took off 4 bases at V and 1 base at J, with 15 bases between the two ends. CDR3 length: 15 residues. Germline V gives CDR1 SGHRS, CDR2 YFSETQ. CDR3 nucleotide sequence: TGCGCCAGCAGCGGTGGAGCGGGCCTGTCCTACGAGCAGTACTTC. This translates into CASSGGAGLSYEQYF.

This rearrangement joins TRBV19 to TRBJ1-3; D may be TRBD1 (6 bases). Looked up from germline, CDR1 is LNHDA and CDR2 is SQIVND (reference sequence). The CDR3 consists of 15 residues. V was clipped by 6 bases and J by 0 bases, with 12 bases between them. CDR3 protein: CASSGTFVSGNTIYF. The DNA for the CDR3 is TGTGCCAGTAGCGGGACATTCGTCTCTGGAAACACCATATATTTT.

DNA for the CDR3: TGTGCCAGCAGTTCCCCGACTGACTTAGTTACGCAGTATTTT. This gives the protein CASSSPTDLVTQYF. The chain employs TRBV28 and TRBJ2-3; D is uncertain. CDR3 length equals 14 residues. The germline V gene has CDR1 MDHEN and CDR2 SYDVKM. V dropped 4 bases and J dropped 8 bases, with 16 bases sitting between them.

The rearrangement joins TRBV28 to TRBJ2-5, with D possibly being TRBD2 (6 bases). This CDR3 comprises 14 residues. Germline CDR1 and CDR2: MDHEN and SYDVKM. V shed 7 bases and J shed 5 bases, with 17 bases lying between them. As DNA, the CDR3 is TGTGCCAGCACCACCCCAGGAGGGTCGGAGACCCAGTACTTC. Amino acid sequence: CASTTPGGSETQYF.

This clone showed up just once. The rearrangement joins TRBV6-5 to TRBJ1-2, with TRBD1 matching over 7 bases. This CDR3 has 14 residues. Trimming cost V 7 bases and J 3 bases; bases outside gene matches: 8. In germline, CDR1 is MNHEY, CDR2 SVGAGI. The DNA for the CDR3 is TGTGCCAGCACCCCCTCAGGGGGGTACTATGGCTACACCTTC. This sequence encodes CASTPSGGYYGYTF.

The V gene is TRBV28, the J gene TRBJ1-5; D perhaps matches TRBD1 (5 bases). Germline V lookup: CDR1 MDHEN, CDR2 SYDVKM. The CDR3 is 16 residues long. Between the trimmed V and J ends, which lost 6 bases and 0 bases, there was a span of 15 bases. CDR3 protein: CASSTGGGDSNQPQHF. In DNA form, the CDR3 reads TGTGCCAGCAGCACCGGTGGGGGGGATAGCAATCAGCCCCAGCATTTT.

This chain joins TRBV9 and TRBJ1-6, with 8 bases matching TRBD1. Germline V CDR1 and CDR2: SGDLS, YYNGEE. V lost 1 base and J lost 7; bases outside the gene matches: 4. This CDR3 spans 15 amino acids. CDR3 sequence reads: CASSVQGAFNSPLHF. In nucleotides, the CDR3 is TGTGCCAGCAGCGTACAGGGGGCCTTCAATTCACCCCTCCACTTT.

This rearrangement joins TRBV29-1 to TRBJ1-2; no definite D call. The germline V gene has CDR1 SQVTM and CDR2 ANQGSEA. With 1 base removed from V and 8 bases from J, the gap between germline ends came to 5 bases. The CDR3 has 10 amino acids. In nucleotides, the CDR3 is TGCAGCGTTGAAGCGGGAGGCTACACCTTC. Residues: CSVEAGGYTF. Filled out from reference TRBV29-1 and TRBJ1-2, the complete variable domain reads SAVISQKPSRDICQRGTSLTIQCQVDSQVTMMFWYRQQPGQSLTLIATANQGSEATYESGFVIDKFPISRPNLTFSTLTVSNMSPEDSSIYLCSVEAGGYTFGSGTRLTVV.

The chain couples TRBV3-1 (or the pseudogene TRBV3-2) to TRBJ2-5, with 8 bases identical to TRBD2. The CDR3 has 16 residues. The ends lost 2 bases at V and 4 bases at J; junction bases unmatched: 9. Germline loops: CDR1 LGHDT, CDR2 YNNKEL (reference sequence). The CDR3 DNA reads as TGTGCCAGCAGCCAACGGTTAGCGGGAAGGGGAGAGACCCAGTACTTC. Protein product: CASSQRLAGRGETQYF.

The chain uses TRBV19 and TRBJ2-1, with a possible D match to TRBD1 (5 bases). The length of the CDR3 is 13 residues. The V gene lost 0 bases and the J gene lost 13 bases, with 13 bases spanning the gap. CDR1 is LNHDA, CDR2 SQIVND, per germline (reference sequence). The CDR3 DNA is TGTGCCAGTAGTATAGATGAAGGGGATTCCCAGTTCTTC. It encodes CASSIDEGDSQFF.

The genes are TRBV19 and TRBJ2-7, with D possibly being TRBD2 (6 bases). Trimming stripped 5 bases from V and 6 bases from J, with 17 bases between. CDR1 is LNHDA, CDR2 SQIVND, per germline (reference sequence). This CDR3 comprises 14 residues. CDR3 residues: CASSRGTQTSEQYF. Here the CDR3 DNA reads TGTGCCAGTAGTCGGGGGACTCAGACGTCCGAGCAGTACTTC.

The V and J genes are TRBV5-1 and TRBJ2-7; 10 bases agree with TRBD1. V gave up 0 bases and J gave up 6 bases; unmatched junction bases: 6. Per germline, CDR1 SGHRS and CDR2 YFSETQ. The length of the CDR3 is 15 residues. The CDR3: CASSLEPGQGSEQYF. CDR3 nucleotides: TGCGCCAGCAGCTTGGAACCGGGACAGGGGTCCGAGCAGTACTTC.

This chain connects TRBV11-2 to TRBJ2-7; 11 nucleotides agree with TRBD2. CDR1 is SGHAT and CDR2 is FQNNGV in the germline V gene. This CDR3 comprises 15 residues. V lost 1 base, J lost 5 bases, and 4 bases stayed unmatched. DNA of the CDR3: TGTGCCAGCAGCTTAGTAGCGGGAGGGATCGACGAGCAGTACTTC. It is translated as CASSLVAGGIDEQYF.

The rearrangement links TRBV10-3 to TRBJ2-3; 7 bases match TRBD2. The junction had 6 bases not matched to a gene; V was cut back by 6 bases and J by 3 bases. Germline V gene sequence: CDR1 ENHRY, CDR2 SYGVKD. The CDR3 has 14 amino acids. The CDR3 reads CAIRSGDGTDTQYF. The CDR3 DNA follows: TGTGCCATCAGGAGCGGGGACGGGACAGATACGCAGTATTTT.

CDR3 amino acids: CASSFNLESDTQYF. CDR3 coding DNA: TGTGCCAGCAGCTTTAATCTAGAGTCGGATACGCAGTATTTT. The gene calls are TRBV7-9 and TRBJ2-3, with D hard to call. The germline CDR1 and CDR2 sequences are SEHNR and FQNEAQ (reference sequence). Trimming removed 3 bases from V and 6 bases from J, with 13 bases in between. This CDR3 comprises 14 residues.

J is TRBJ2-2 and V is TRBV11-2; 7 nucleotides agree with TRBD2. The germline V gene has CDR1 SGHAT and CDR2 FQNNGV. There are 16 residues in the CDR3. J lost 1 base, V lost 8 bases, and 10 bases had no gene match. DNA of the CDR3: TGTGCCAGCGCAGACCTCGGGAGGTTGAACACCGGGGAGCTGTTTTTT. Translating it yields CASADLGRLNTGELFF.

The chain joins TRBV4-1 to TRBJ2-7; 7 bases agree with TRBD1. CDR3 length: 15 amino acids. Trimming at V came to 3 bases and at J to 2 bases, leaving 7 bases not matched to a gene. Germline assignment: CDR1 MGHRA and CDR2 YSYEKL. This chain's CDR3 is CASSHPGQKPYEQYF. The CDR3, as DNA: TGCGCCAGCAGCCACCCGGGACAGAAGCCCTACGAGCAGTACTTC.